This TCR beta chain was identified during a study of Graves' ophthalmopathy and Graves' hyperthyroidism. For repertoire sequencing, the TCR beta CDR3 regions were amplified from RNA transcripts. First-round RT-PCR with HTBI primers preceded a second-round multiplex PCR. TCRdb redid the calling of the multiplex PCR reads with MiXCR, one entry per CDR3 protein. The table records some 380,000 distinct CDR3 sequences, 15% of them present only once. The CDR3 covers 12 residues. Germline V gives CDR1 SNHLY, CDR2 FYNNEI. The V gene end was trimmed by 6 bases and the J gene end by 11 bases; junction bases not matched to a gene: 4.

The J gene is TRBJ1-6, the V gene TRBV2; the match to TRBD1 covers 7 bases. Sequencing was done on a sample of peripheral blood. The clonotype was recovered from a young woman with stable Graves' hyperthyroidism. The CDR3 sequence is CASRETGPPLHF. CDR3 nucleotides: TGTGCCAGCAGGGAGACAGGGCCACCCCTCCACTTT. Full variable domain (outside the CDR3, taken from reference TRBV2 and TRBJ1-6): EPEVTQTPSHQVTQMGQEVILRCVPISNHLYFYWYRQILGQKVEFLVSFYNNEISEKSEIFDDQFSVERPDGSNFTLKIRSTKLEDSAMYFCASRETGPPLHFGNGTRLTVT.